These T cell receptor beta chains were read from a single sample in a study of CD8+ T cells in alopecia areata. Measured with immunoSEQ multiplex PCR; TCRdb has only the in-frame clones, and not every one. The sample carries about 190,000 clones, 64% recorded once. Sample: CD4+ T cells sorted from blood, taken at week 4, from a patient treated with tofacitinib. These receptors all come from a human donor with alopecia areata. The CDR3 runs from the conserved cysteine through the conserved F or W. The order of the fields is J gene, V gene, CDR3 protein.

J gene: TRBJ2-6; V gene: TRBV7-9; CDR3 protein: CASSLIGANVLTF
J gene: TRBJ1-6; V gene: TRBV19; CDR3 protein: CASSTDRVDSPLHF
J gene: TRBJ2-5; V gene: TRBV13; CDR3 protein: CASSRLAGPLERETQYF
J gene: TRBJ2-7; V gene: TRBV29-1; CDR3 protein: CSVEIVEGNEQYF
J gene: TRBJ1-6; V gene: TRBV25-1; CDR3 protein: CASSFRRDSRSPLHF
J gene: TRBJ1-4; V gene: TRBV30; CDR3 protein: CAWSLSGASNNEKLFF
J gene: TRBJ2-3; V gene: TRBV29-1; CDR3 protein: CTARGDTQYF
J gene: TRBJ2-1; V gene: TRBV5-1; CDR3 protein: CASSIGQGEDEQFF
J gene: NA; V gene: TRBV29-1; CDR3 protein: CSAGNRGGYEQYF
J gene: TRBJ1-2; V gene: TRBV30; CDR3 protein: CAWIRGPGGGYTF
J gene: TRBJ2-2; V gene: TRBV27; CDR3 protein: CASSTRTGELFF
J gene: TRBJ1-1; V gene: TRBV30; CDR3 protein: CAWTYTGGLTEAFF
J gene: TRBJ2-3; V gene: TRBV6-1; CDR3 protein: CASSEVGQPTDTQYF
J gene: TRBJ2-1; V gene: TRBV7-3; CDR3 protein: CASSLVPFGTSYNEQFF
J gene: TRBJ1-2; V gene: TRBV5-6; CDR3 protein: CASSLARTGSYGYTF
J gene: TRBJ2-3; V gene: TRBV29-1; CDR3 protein: CSLSGLVGDTQYF
J gene: TRBJ2-3; V gene: TRBV4-2; CDR3 protein: CASSQGATGAADTQYF
J gene: TRBJ2-5; V gene: TRBV29-1; CDR3 protein: CSVEVGGKETQYF
J gene: TRBJ1-5; V gene: TRBV27; CDR3 protein: CASSKPYQPQHF
J gene: TRBJ1-1; V gene: TRBV13; CDR3 protein: CASSLGQGGPEAFF
J gene: TRBJ2-3; V gene: TRBV4-1; CDR3 protein: CASSQGGVRVLTDTQYF